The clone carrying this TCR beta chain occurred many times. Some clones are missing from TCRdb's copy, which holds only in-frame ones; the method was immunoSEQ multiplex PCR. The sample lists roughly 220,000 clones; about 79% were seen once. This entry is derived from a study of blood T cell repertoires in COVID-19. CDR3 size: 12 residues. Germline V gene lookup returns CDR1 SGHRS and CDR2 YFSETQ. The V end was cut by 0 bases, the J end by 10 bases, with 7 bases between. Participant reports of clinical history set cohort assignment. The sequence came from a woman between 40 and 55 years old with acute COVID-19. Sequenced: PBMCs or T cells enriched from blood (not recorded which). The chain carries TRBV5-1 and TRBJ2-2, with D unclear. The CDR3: CASSLGSEELFF. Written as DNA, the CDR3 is TGCGCCAGCAGCTTGGGGAGTGAGGAGCTGTTTTTT.